These 10 T cell receptor beta chains share one sample of origin, sequenced in a study of blood T cell repertoires in COVID-19. The assay was immunoSEQ multiplex PCR, and TCRdb's table has in-frame clones only and misses some. The data hold 130,000 or so clones, with 84% observed a single time. Input material: peripheral blood. All receptors derive from a man in his thirties or forties with COVID-19, enrolled during active disease.

The chain uses TRBV3-1 (or the pseudogene TRBV3-2) and TRBJ1-5; the D is unclear. CDR1 LGHDT and CDR2 YNNKEL come from the germline V gene (reference sequence). CDR3 length: 14 residues. Between the trimmed V and J ends, which lost 1 base and 4 bases, there was a span of 8 bases. CDR3 sequence reads: CASSQANKNQPQHF. The CDR3 DNA reads TGTGCCAGCAGCCAAGCCAACAAGAATCAGCCCCAGCATTTT.

This clone has a handful of counts. This chain links TRBV29-1 with TRBJ2-4, with a possible D match to TRBD1 (6 bases). This CDR3 spans 13 amino acids. CDR1 and CDR2 (germline): SQVTM, ANQGSEA. Trimming removed 8 bases from V and 9 bases from J, with 20 bases in between. The CDR3 is CSYSTGFIGIQYF. CDR3 nucleotides: TGCAGCTATTCGACAGGTTTTATCGGCATTCAGTACTTC.

This clone has a count of ten or more. The CDR3 nucleotides are TGTGCCAGCAGCTTACTCAGATCAAGGGAGGCTTTCTTT. Translated, it gives CASSLLRSREAFF. The chain is built from TRBV28 and TRBJ1-1; the D is unclear. The CDR3 extends over 13 amino acids. From germline, CDR1 is MDHEN and CDR2 SYDVKM. V dropped 6 bases and J dropped 11 bases, with 19 bases sitting between them.

In DNA, the CDR3 is TGCAGCGTTGAGCGGAGAGATGGCTACACCTTC. It specifies CSVERRDGYTF. V and J are TRBV29-1 and TRBJ1-2; D is unclear. The CDR3 runs to 11 residues. CDR1 SQVTM and CDR2 ANQGSEA come from the germline V gene. Trimming stripped 3 bases from V and 6 bases from J, with 8 bases between.

This clone was picked up a small number of times. The gene calls are TRBV6-2 or TRBV6-3 and TRBJ1-5, with 7 bases that match TRBD1. Germline loops: CDR1 MNHEY, CDR2 SVGEGT. The junction had 14 bases not matched to a gene; V was cut back by 5 bases and J by 10 bases. The CDR3 is made up of 15 amino acids. The CDR3 spells CASSPLDRDNVPQHF. In DNA form, the CDR3 reads TGTGCCAGCAGTCCCCTAGACAGGGATAACGTTCCCCAGCATTTT.

Only a few counts were recorded for this clone. V gene TRBV3-1 (or the pseudogene TRBV3-2) combines with J gene TRBJ1-1; D remains ambiguous. The CDR3 is 13 residues long. Germline CDR1 is LGHDT and CDR2 is YNNKEL (reference sequence). Trimming removed 4 bases at V and 7 bases at J, with 13 bases between. The CDR3 DNA sequence: TGTGCCAGCAGCCCCAGGCTGGCCGGTGAAGCTTTCTTT. It yields the protein CASSPRLAGEAFF.

This sequence joins TRBV14 and TRBJ2-2, with 8 bases aligning to TRBD1. The germline V gene has CDR1 SGHDN and CDR2 FVKESK. The CDR3 length is 17 residues. Germline trimming cut 1 base from V and 3 bases from J; bases unmatched to any gene: 7. As DNA, the CDR3 is TGTGCCAGCAGCCAAGCCGGAGGACAGGGCCACACCGGGGAGCTGTTTTTT. The encoded protein is CASSQAGGQGHTGELFF.

The chain carries TRBV24-1 and TRBJ2-7; possibly TRBD2 for D (6 bases). V was cut by 5 bases and J by 2 bases, with 15 bases left in between. Looked up from germline, CDR1 is KGHDR and CDR2 is SFDVKD. This CDR3 is built from 15 residues. CDR3 nucleotides: TGTGCCACCAGTGGGAGGGCCGACCAAACCTACGAGCAGTACTTC. Protein: CATSGRADQTYEQYF.

This clone was seen many times. The chain has TRBV30 and TRBJ2-7, with 9 bases lining up with TRBD1. CDR1 is GTSNPN, CDR2 SVGIG, per germline (reference sequence). The CDR3 covers 15 residues. After removal of 0 bases from V and 3 bases from J, the junction contained 6 bases not matched to a gene. The CDR3 protein is CAWSVRGTGYYEQYF. The CDR3 bases are TGTGCCTGGAGTGTACGAGGGACAGGGTACTACGAGCAGTACTTC.

Many counts were recorded for this clone. Other DNA sequences in the same sample also yield this CDR3. The V call is TRBV4-1, the J call TRBJ1-4; TRBD1 aligns across 9 bases. Losses at the gene ends were 3 bases for V and 7 bases for J; bases not matched to a gene: 3. The CDR3 length is 14 residues. Germline lookup yields CDR1 MGHRA and CDR2 YSYEKL. CDR3 protein: CASSQGQGREKLFF. In DNA, the CDR3 is TGCGCCAGCAGCCAGGGACAGGGTCGTGAAAAACTGTTTTTT.